One sample yielded the 20 T cell receptor beta chains listed below, sequenced in a study of blood T cell dynamics during melanoma immunotherapy. Produced via immunoSEQ multiplex PCR; TCRdb's table is partial and in-frame only. The table shows 15,000 to 20,000 clones, with about 89% occurring only once. Indicated time point: pre-treatment baseline. The material sequenced was blood, taken from a patient treated with checkpoint blockade. These receptor sequences come from a human donor with melanoma.

V is TRBV7-6 and J is TRBJ2-1, with 8 bases identical to TRBD1. CDR3 size: 16 residues. Germline-derived CDR1 and CDR2 are SGHVS and FNYEAQ. V dropped 1 base and J dropped 3; count of bases not matched to a gene: 5. DNA of the CDR3: TGTGCCAGCAGCTTAGAGGCAGGGGGCGTCTACAATGAGCAGTTCTTC. Its translation is CASSLEAGGVYNEQFF.

This clone has a handful of counts. The genes are TRBV7-7 and TRBJ2-1; D gene ambiguous. The V gene's germline CDR1 is SSHAT and CDR2 FNYEAQ (reference sequence). Trimming took 1 base from V and 2 from J, leaving 3 bases between them. The CDR3 has 13 residues. CDR3 nucleotide sequence: TGTGCCAGCAGCTTAGACACCTACAATGAGCAGTTCTTC. Translating gives CASSLDTYNEQFF.

In this sample, this clone turned up a few times. In nucleotides, the CDR3 is TGTGCCAGCTCACCACCGCACGCCGGGAACACTGAAGCTTTCTTT. It encodes CASSPPHAGNTEAFF. The chain carries TRBV18 and TRBJ1-1; no clear D gene. This CDR3 is built from 15 residues. The V gene's germline CDR1 is KGHSH and CDR2 LQKENI. Trimming pared 0 bases from V and 1 base from J, leaving 9 bases between.

This rearrangement joins TRBV6-6 to TRBJ2-5; D is perhaps TRBD1 (5 bases). The CDR3 is 13 residues long. Germline V gene data show CDR1 as MNHNY and CDR2 as SVGAGI (reference sequence). The germline V and J ends were trimmed by 5 bases and 11 bases, with 18 bases remaining between them. CDR3 in amino acids: CASSLLDSLGQYF. The CDR3 DNA follows: TGTGCCAGCAGTCTTCTCGACAGTCTCGGGCAGTACTTC.

The genes are TRBV19 and TRBJ2-2; possibly TRBD2 for D (5 bases). Trimming removed 7 bases from V and 3 bases from J, with 15 bases in between. Germline assignment: CDR1 LNHDA and CDR2 SQIVND (reference sequence). The CDR3 consists of 15 residues. CDR3 amino acids: CASIRTATYTGELFF. In nucleotides, the CDR3 is TGTGCCAGTATCCGGACTGCTACTTACACCGGGGAGCTGTTTTTT.

The chain joins TRBV11-2 to TRBJ1-1; 7 bases fit TRBD1. This CDR3 has 13 amino acids. CDR1 SGHAT and CDR2 FQNNGV come from the germline V gene. The junction had 6 bases not matched to a gene; V was cut back by 8 bases and J by 3 bases. CDR3 amino acids: CASSGTVDTEAFF. The CDR3 nucleotides read TGTGCCAGCTCCGGGACAGTTGACACTGAAGCTTTCTTT.

V gene TRBV7-2 combines with J gene TRBJ1-4; D is perhaps TRBD1 (5 bases). Trimming removed 5 bases from V and 0 bases from J, with 10 bases in between. Looked up from germline, CDR1 is SGHTA and CDR2 is FQGNSA. The CDR3 is 15 amino acids. The CDR3: CASSQDSATNEKLFF. The CDR3 DNA sequence: TGTGCCAGCAGCCAAGACAGTGCAACTAATGAAAAACTGTTTTTT.

The V call is TRBV14, the J call TRBJ1-4; D ambiguous. The CDR3 is 17 amino acids. V was clipped by 0 bases and J by 5 bases, with 16 bases between them. Germline-derived CDR1 and CDR2 are SGHDN and FVKESK. The CDR3 spells CASSQDRGPRWNEKLFF. Written as DNA, the CDR3 is TGTGCCAGCAGCCAAGATCGAGGGCCTAGGTGGAATGAAAAACTGTTTTTT. Full variable domain (remainder filled in from reference TRBV14 and TRBJ1-4): EAGVTQFPSHSVIEKGQTVTLRCDPISGHDNLYWYRRVMGKEIKFLLHFVKESKQDESGMPNNRFLAERTGGTYSTLKVQPAELEDSGVYFCASSQDRGPRWNEKLFFGSGTQLSVL.

The gene calls are TRBV6-6 and TRBJ2-3; D is undetermined. Between the trimmed V and J ends, which lost 4 bases and 6 bases, there was a span of 14 bases. Per germline, CDR1 MNHNY and CDR2 SVGAGI (reference sequence). The CDR3 runs to 14 residues. CDR3 bases: TGTGCCAGCAGTTCCTGGACCCTTTTGGATACGCAGTATTTT. Its translation: CASSSWTLLDTQYF.

In this sample, this clone is medium-sized. This rearrangement joins TRBV12-5 to TRBJ1-1; weak D call: TRBD1 (6 bases). The CDR3 covers 15 residues. Trimming left V 2 bases short and J 0 bases short, with 10 bases between. Germline V gives CDR1 LGHNT, CDR2 FRNRAP. This chain's CDR3 is CASGLHRDLNTEAFF. Written as DNA, the CDR3 is TGTGCTAGTGGTTTGCACAGGGACCTGAACACTGAAGCTTTCTTT.

The V gene is TRBV2, the J gene TRBJ1-1; a possible D gene is TRBD1 (6 bases). V lost 7 bases and J lost 4, with 19 bases in between. Germline lookup yields CDR1 SNHLY and CDR2 FYNNEI. The CDR3 contains 15 residues. The CDR3 nucleotides read TGTGCCAGCACCTACTCAGGGGAAGCGGGCACTGAAGCTTTCTTT. As protein: CASTYSGEAGTEAFF.

The chain employs TRBV5-1 and TRBJ1-2, with 7 bases lining up with TRBD1. Germline-derived CDR1 and CDR2 are SGHRS and YFSETQ. The CDR3 is 13 residues long. Germline trimming cut 5 bases from V and 4 bases from J; bases unmatched to any gene: 5. CDR3 sequence (DNA): TGCGCCAGCAGAAGGGGGGACAGCTATGGCTACACCTTC. This encodes CASRRGDSYGYTF.

The J gene is TRBJ2-2, the V gene TRBV29-1, with 10 bases that match TRBD2. Germline trimming cut 3 bases from V and 2 bases from J; bases unmatched to any gene: 3. Germline V CDR1 and CDR2: SQVTM, ANQGSEA. The CDR3 extends over 15 amino acids. In DNA form, the CDR3 reads TGCAGCGTTGAGCTAGCGGGAGTAAACACCGGGGAGCTGTTTTTT. Protein product: CSVELAGVNTGELFF.

The chain employs TRBV7-9 and TRBJ2-1; 10 nucleotides align to TRBD2. CDR3 length equals 19 residues. Germline trimming cut 2 bases from V and 8 bases from J; bases unmatched to any gene: 18. The germline gives CDR1 SEHNR, CDR2 FQNEAQ (reference sequence). CDR3: CASSLQRGRSGGASYEQFF. CDR3 DNA: TGTGCCAGCAGCTTACAGCGGGGACGAAGCGGGGGGGCCTCATATGAGCAGTTCTTC.

CDR3 sequence reads: CASRQGDHPNQPQHF. In nucleotides, the CDR3 is TGTGCCAGCAGACAGGGAGATCACCCAAATCAGCCCCAGCATTTT. This chain connects TRBV6-5 to TRBJ1-5, with D perhaps matching TRBD1 (6 bases). Trimming removed 6 bases from V and 4 bases from J, with 16 bases in between. The CDR3 is 15 amino acids. Per the germline V gene, CDR1 is MNHEY and CDR2 is SVGAGI.

This clone was seen a single time. The rearrangement links TRBV5-1 to TRBJ2-1; 8 nucleotides agree with TRBD1. This CDR3 has 16 residues. The ends lost 3 bases at V and 3 bases at J; junction bases unmatched: 8. Per germline, CDR1 SGHRS and CDR2 YFSETQ. CDR3 sequence: CASSSGQGMFYNEQFF. DNA for the CDR3: TGCGCCAGCAGCTCCGGACAGGGAATGTTCTACAATGAGCAGTTCTTC.

The rearrangement uses TRBV7-9 and TRBJ2-7, with TRBD2 identical over 12 bases. The length of the CDR3 is 14 residues. V gave up 4 bases and J gave up 6 bases; unmatched junction bases: 4. The germline V gene encodes CDR1 SEHNR and CDR2 FQNEAQ (reference sequence). The CDR3 spells CASSSSGRAGEQYF. DNA of the CDR3: TGTGCCAGCAGCTCTAGCGGGAGGGCGGGCGAGCAGTACTTC.

V gene TRBV29-1 combines with J gene TRBJ2-1; 7 bases are shared with TRBD1. Losses at the gene ends were 4 bases for V and 2 bases for J; bases not matched to a gene: 2. CDR1 and CDR2 from the germline V gene are SQVTM and ANQGSEA. The CDR3 sequence is 13 residues long. CDR3: CSVGQGTYNEQFF. CDR3 nucleotide sequence: TGCAGCGTTGGACAGGGAACCTACAATGAGCAGTTCTTC.

The V call is TRBV10-3, the J call TRBJ1-2, with 10 bases matching TRBD1. The CDR3 contains 16 residues. The junction had 6 bases not matched to a gene; V was cut back by 2 bases and J by 3 bases. Germline lookup yields CDR1 ENHRY and CDR2 SYGVKD. In nucleotides, the CDR3 is TGTGCCATCAGTGAGCCCTGGGACAGGGGAGACTATGGCTACACCTTC. Translated, it gives CAISEPWDRGDYGYTF.

The CDR3 DNA reads as TGTGCCAGCACGTGGCAGGGTGATCAGCCCCAGCATTTT. Translated, it gives CASTWQGDQPQHF. This chain joins TRBV2 and TRBJ1-5, with D possibly being TRBD1 (5 bases). Between the trimmed V and J ends, which lost 7 bases and 5 bases, there was a span of 12 bases. Germline loops: CDR1 SNHLY, CDR2 FYNNEI. The CDR3 has 13 residues. Supplemented by reference TRBV2 and TRBJ1-5, the full variable domain reads EPEVTQTPSHQVTQMGQEVILRCVPISNHLYFYWYRQILGQKVEFLVSFYNNEISEKSEIFDDQFSVERPDGSNFTLKIRSTKLEDSAMYFCASTWQGDQPQHFGDGTRLSIL.